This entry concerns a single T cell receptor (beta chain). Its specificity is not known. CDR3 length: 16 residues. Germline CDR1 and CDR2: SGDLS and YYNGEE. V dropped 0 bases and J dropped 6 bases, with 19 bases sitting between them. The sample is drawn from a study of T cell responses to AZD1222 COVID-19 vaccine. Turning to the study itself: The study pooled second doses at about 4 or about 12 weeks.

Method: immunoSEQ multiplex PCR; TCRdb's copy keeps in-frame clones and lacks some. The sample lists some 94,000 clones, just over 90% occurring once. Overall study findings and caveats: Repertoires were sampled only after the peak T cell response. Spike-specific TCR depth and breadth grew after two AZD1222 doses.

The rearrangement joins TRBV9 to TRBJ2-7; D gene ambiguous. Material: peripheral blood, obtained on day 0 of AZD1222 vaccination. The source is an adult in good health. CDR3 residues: CASSVGEGKLVGEQYF. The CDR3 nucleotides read TGTGCCAGCAGCGTAGGGGAAGGGAAGCTCGTTGGCGAGCAGTACTTC. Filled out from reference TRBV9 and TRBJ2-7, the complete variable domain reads DSGVTQTPKHLITATGQRVTLRCSPRSGDLSVYWYQQSLDQGLQFLIQYYNGEERAKGNILERFSAQQFPDLHSELNLSSLELGDSALYFCASSVGEGKLVGEQYFGPGTRLTVT.